The rows below give T cell receptor beta chains drawn from one sample of a study of cytomegalovirus exposure and HLA in healthy donors. The method was immunoSEQ multiplex PCR; TCRdb's version includes in-frame clones alone and lacks a portion of them. This table holds more than 95,000 clones, roughly a tenth found once. Sample: PBMCs. These receptors were collected from a man under 40 in good health and CMV-seronegative. The conserved cysteine and the conserved F or W are not part of the CDR3 here. Only part of the rows carry a size: once, few, many, or a class if the clone is expanded.

v_gene: TRBV7-8; j_gene: TRBJ2-5; abundance: NA; CDR3aa: ASSPRQSQETQY
v_gene: TRBV5-1; j_gene: TRBJ1-5; abundance: few; CDR3aa: ASSSDSNQPQH
v_gene: TRBV5-1; j_gene: TRBJ2-7; abundance: few; CDR3aa: ASSLDGGRADEQY
v_gene: TRBV4-3; j_gene: TRBJ2-2; abundance: few; CDR3aa: ASSQTGGGTGELF
v_gene: TRBV2; j_gene: TRBJ1-5; abundance: NA; CDR3aa: ATREQGGNNQPQH
v_gene: TRBV6-1; j_gene: TRBJ1-5; abundance: few; CDR3aa: ASTASGSNQPQH
v_gene: TRBV9; j_gene: TRBJ1-6; abundance: few; CDR3aa: ASSPGLGTGKGDSPLH
v_gene: TRBV6-5; j_gene: TRBJ2-5; abundance: few; CDR3aa: ASSPRDRQETQY
v_gene: TRBV11-2; j_gene: TRBJ1-3; abundance: NA; CDR3aa: ASSPSEGGGNTIY
v_gene: TRBV4-3; j_gene: TRBJ1-1; abundance: NA; CDR3aa: ASSQDPTGDTEAF
v_gene: TRBV5-4; j_gene: TRBJ2-7; abundance: NA; CDR3aa: ASSVGQAIYEQY
v_gene: TRBV18; j_gene: TRBJ1-1; abundance: few; CDR3aa: ASSQEYRDTEAF
v_gene: TRBV5-6; j_gene: TRBJ2-1; abundance: NA; CDR3aa: ASSLGLAVLYNEQF
v_gene: TRBV9; j_gene: TRBJ2-7; abundance: few; CDR3aa: ASSVERGFSYEQY
v_gene: TRBV4-1; j_gene: TRBJ2-1; abundance: few; CDR3aa: ASSQDRGLAGGRDHNEQF
v_gene: TRBV28; j_gene: TRBJ2-1; abundance: NA; CDR3aa: ASSSPGGRWF
v_gene: TRBV4-3; j_gene: TRBJ1-2; abundance: NA; CDR3aa: ASSQGSTGGEGYT
v_gene: TRBV11-2; j_gene: TRBJ2-1; abundance: few; CDR3aa: ASSSWGRTTYNEQF
v_gene: TRBV11-3; j_gene: TRBJ2-7; abundance: NA; CDR3aa: ASSPGLAGVYEQY
v_gene: TRBV2; j_gene: TRBJ2-5; abundance: NA; CDR3aa: ASSEWASGEVETQY
v_gene: TRBV7-9; j_gene: TRBJ1-4; abundance: NA; CDR3aa: ASSLVRDTSTNEKLF
v_gene: TRBV9; j_gene: TRBJ1-2; abundance: NA; CDR3aa: ASSARHGGGHQRNGYT
v_gene: TRBV2; j_gene: TRBJ2-7; abundance: few; CDR3aa: ASSAGQINEQY
v_gene: TRBV29-1; j_gene: TRBJ2-7; abundance: NA; CDR3aa: SVGTEGVDEQY
v_gene: TRBV7-2; j_gene: TRBJ2-1; abundance: few; CDR3aa: ASSRGQGVGNEQF
v_gene: TRBV29-1; j_gene: TRBJ2-1; abundance: NA; CDR3aa: SVEGLAGGPGLDNEQF
v_gene: TRBV10-1; j_gene: TRBJ2-5; abundance: NA; CDR3aa: ASSAAQSGGPEKETQY
v_gene: TRBV9; j_gene: TRBJ2-1; abundance: NA; CDR3aa: ASSGGQGSSYNEQF
v_gene: TRBV5-1; j_gene: TRBJ2-2; abundance: NA; CDR3aa: ASSSRVATRNTGELF
v_gene: TRBV18; j_gene: TRBJ2-4; abundance: few; CDR3aa: ASSPNAGENIQY
v_gene: TRBV6-5; j_gene: TRBJ1-1; abundance: few; CDR3aa: ASSYGGQPNTEAF
v_gene: TRBV15; j_gene: TRBJ2-1; abundance: few; CDR3aa: ATSRGGSPFGSYNEQF
v_gene: TRBV30; j_gene: TRBJ1-5; abundance: few; CDR3aa: AWSGQYNSNQPQH
v_gene: TRBV19; j_gene: TRBJ2-2; abundance: few; CDR3aa: ASSKKTGGTGELF
v_gene: TRBV19; j_gene: TRBJ2-7; abundance: few; CDR3aa: ASSHPSNGEQY
v_gene: TRBV11-2; j_gene: TRBJ1-4; abundance: NA; CDR3aa: ASSLWTGREEKLF
v_gene: TRBV19; j_gene: TRBJ2-2; abundance: few; CDR3aa: ASSRGRGNTGELF
v_gene: TRBV27; j_gene: TRBJ1-4; abundance: NA; CDR3aa: ASSRQAGAGEKLF
v_gene: TRBV9; j_gene: TRBJ2-3; abundance: NA; CDR3aa: ASSGTSGMLDTQY
v_gene: TRBV27; j_gene: TRBJ2-7; abundance: few; CDR3aa: ASSSGQGAYEQY